This TCR beta chain is from a study of Ad26.COV2.S vaccination and SARS-CoV-2 variants. Method: immunoSEQ multiplex PCR; TCRdb's copy keeps in-frame clones and lacks some. The sample consists of 300,000 to 450,000 clones, roughly 85% of them appearing once. Treatment noted: some 20 received Ad26.COV2.S at low or high dose, single or two shots; several received placebo; per-sample allocation not given. The samples date from day 63 after the first vaccine or placebo injection. CDR3 size: 13 residues. Per germline, CDR1 SGHRS and CDR2 YFSETQ. V dropped 4 bases and J dropped 6; count of bases not matched to a gene: 4. This clone was picked up a small number of times.

The chain is built from TRBV5-1 and TRBJ1-5; 7 bases match TRBD1. The sample in question was peripheral blood, obtained in a trial of Ad26.COV2.S vaccine versus placebo. This TCR was recovered from a person between 18 and 65 years old who received the Ad26.COV2.S COVID-19 vaccine or a placebo. CDR3 bases: TGCGCCAGCAGCCCGACAGGGATTCAGCCCCAGCATTTT. This gives the protein CASSPTGIQPQHF.